The clone carrying this TCR beta chain was detected only once. Deletions cut 4 bases from V and 0 bases from J, with 9 bases between. Germline CDR1 reads MNHEY; CDR2 reads SMNVEV (reference sequence). This CDR3 region has 14 residues. Authors' analysis steps: From reference gene primer amplification, estimates of nucleated cell counts were derived. Repertoires were generated with immunoSEQ multiplex PCR, while TCRdb's copy carries only in-frame clones and drops some. That table gives V, J and clone size, and the DNA gave D and trimming. The data hold about 220,000 clones, with 70% to 85% observed a single time. The data stem from a study of blood T cell repertoires in COVID-19. Looking at the study overall: Sites across the United States, Italy and Spain contributed samples from acute and convalescent COVID-19. T cells, B-cell-depleted T cells, or PBMCs supplied cDNA or gDNA.

Adults between about 18 and 95 years of age took part from more than 20 US areas. Input material: PBMCs or T cells enriched from blood (not recorded which). The chain joins TRBV27 to TRBJ2-5; no clear D. The TCR sequence derives from a middle-aged woman with acute COVID-19. CDR3 protein: CASSSYRNQETQYF. The CDR3 DNA follows: TGTGCCAGCAGTTCCTACAGAAACCAAGAGACCCAGTACTTC.